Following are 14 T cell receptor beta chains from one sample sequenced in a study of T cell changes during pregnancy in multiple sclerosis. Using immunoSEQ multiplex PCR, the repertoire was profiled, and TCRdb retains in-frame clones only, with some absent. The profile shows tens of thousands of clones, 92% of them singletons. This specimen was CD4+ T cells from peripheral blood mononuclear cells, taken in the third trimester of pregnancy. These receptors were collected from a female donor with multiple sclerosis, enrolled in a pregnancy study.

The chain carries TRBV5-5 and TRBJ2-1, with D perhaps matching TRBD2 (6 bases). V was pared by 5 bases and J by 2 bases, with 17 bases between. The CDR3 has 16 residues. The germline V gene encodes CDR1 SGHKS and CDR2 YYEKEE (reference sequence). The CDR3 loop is CASRRGASWAYNEQFF. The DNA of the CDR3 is TGTGCCAGCAGACGCGGGGCTAGCTGGGCCTACAATGAGCAGTTCTTC.

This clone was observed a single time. The CDR3 reads CASSRGGSLEAFF. Here the CDR3 DNA reads TGCGCCAGCAGCCGCGGGGGCAGCCTTGAAGCTTTCTTT. This rearrangement joins TRBV5-1 to TRBJ1-1; D is perhaps TRBD1 (6 bases). Germline V gives CDR1 SGHRS, CDR2 YFSETQ. The V gene lost 4 bases and the J gene lost 7 bases, with 14 bases spanning the gap. The CDR3 runs 13 residues.

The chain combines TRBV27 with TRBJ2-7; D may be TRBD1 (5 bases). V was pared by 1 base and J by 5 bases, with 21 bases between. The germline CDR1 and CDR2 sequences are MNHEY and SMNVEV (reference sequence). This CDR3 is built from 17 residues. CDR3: CASSLYPPTQGPHEQYF. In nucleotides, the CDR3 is TGTGCCAGCAGTTTATATCCCCCCACGCAGGGTCCGCACGAGCAGTACTTC.

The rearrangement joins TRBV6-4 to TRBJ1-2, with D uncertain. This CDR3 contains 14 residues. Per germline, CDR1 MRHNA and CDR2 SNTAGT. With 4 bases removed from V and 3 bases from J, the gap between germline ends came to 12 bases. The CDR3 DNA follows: TGTGCCAGCAGTGTAGCATTTGAGGACTATGGCTACACCTTC. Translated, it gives CASSVAFEDYGYTF.

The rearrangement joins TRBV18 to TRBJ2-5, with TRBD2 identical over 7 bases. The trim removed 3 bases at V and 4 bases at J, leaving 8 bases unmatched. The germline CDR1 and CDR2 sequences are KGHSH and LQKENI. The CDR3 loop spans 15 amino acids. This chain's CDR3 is CASSPSGSGTETQYF. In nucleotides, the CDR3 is TGTGCCAGCTCACCCTCAGGGAGCGGGACAGAGACCCAGTACTTC.

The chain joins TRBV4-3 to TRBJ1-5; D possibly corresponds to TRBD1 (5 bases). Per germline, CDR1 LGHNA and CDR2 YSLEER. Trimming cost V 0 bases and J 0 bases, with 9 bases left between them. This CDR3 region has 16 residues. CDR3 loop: CASSQDPGVSNQPQHF. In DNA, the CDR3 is TGCGCCAGCAGCCAAGATCCGGGGGTTAGCAATCAGCCCCAGCATTTT.

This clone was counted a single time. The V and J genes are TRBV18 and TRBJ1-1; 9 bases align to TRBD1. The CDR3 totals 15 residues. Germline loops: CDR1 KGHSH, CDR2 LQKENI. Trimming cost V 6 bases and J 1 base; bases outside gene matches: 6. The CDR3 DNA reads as TGTGCCAGCTCCTCCAAACAGGGGGCGAACACTGAAGCTTTCTTT. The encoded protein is CASSSKQGANTEAFF.

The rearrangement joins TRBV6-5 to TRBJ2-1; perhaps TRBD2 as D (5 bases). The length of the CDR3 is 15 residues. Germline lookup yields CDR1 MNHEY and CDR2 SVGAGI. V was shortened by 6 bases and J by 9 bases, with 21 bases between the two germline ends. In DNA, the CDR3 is TGTGCCAGCAGGTCAGAAGGAGGTACACCGGGTGAGCAGTTCTTC. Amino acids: CASRSEGGTPGEQFF.

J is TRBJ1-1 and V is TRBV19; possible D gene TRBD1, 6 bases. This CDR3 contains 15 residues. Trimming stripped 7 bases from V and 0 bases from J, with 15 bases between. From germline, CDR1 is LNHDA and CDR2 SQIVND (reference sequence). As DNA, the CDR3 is TGTGCCAGTACCCAGTTCGGGGACATGAACACTGAAGCTTTCTTT. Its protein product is CASTQFGDMNTEAFF.

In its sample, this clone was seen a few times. The CDR3 DNA follows: TGTGCCAGCAGTTACTCGATTGTGCGGGTCCGAGCCGGAGGAGGAACAGATACGCAGTATTTT. Protein sequence: CASSYSIVRVRAGGGTDTQYF. This sequence joins TRBV6-7 and TRBJ2-3, with D possibly matching TRBD2 (5 bases). TRBV6-7 is an ORF; its function is uncertain. The length of the CDR3 is 21 residues. The ends were cut back, 0 bases at V and 3 bases at J, with 28 bases in the middle.

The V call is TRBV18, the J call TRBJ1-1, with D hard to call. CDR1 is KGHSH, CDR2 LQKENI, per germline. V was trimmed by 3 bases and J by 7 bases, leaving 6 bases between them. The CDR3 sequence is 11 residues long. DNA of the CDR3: TGTGCCAGCTCACCGGGCAGTGAAGCTTTCTTT. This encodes CASSPGSEAFF.

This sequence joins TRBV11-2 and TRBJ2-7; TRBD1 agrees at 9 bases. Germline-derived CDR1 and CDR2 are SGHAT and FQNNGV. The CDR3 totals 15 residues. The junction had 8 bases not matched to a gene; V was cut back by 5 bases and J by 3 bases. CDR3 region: CASSPRTGASYEQYF. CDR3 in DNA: TGTGCCAGCAGCCCCCGGACAGGGGCCAGCTACGAGCAGTACTTC.

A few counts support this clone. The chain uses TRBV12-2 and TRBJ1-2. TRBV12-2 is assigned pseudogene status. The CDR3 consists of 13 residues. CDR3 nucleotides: TGTGCAAGTCGCTTAGATGAGGGAGGTGGCTACACCTTC. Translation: CASRLDEGGGYTF.

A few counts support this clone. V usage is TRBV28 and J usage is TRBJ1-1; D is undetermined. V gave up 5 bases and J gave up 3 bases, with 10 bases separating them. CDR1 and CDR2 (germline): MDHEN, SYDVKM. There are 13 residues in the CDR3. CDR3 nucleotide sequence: TGTGCCAGCAGTCAGGACTTCTACACTGAAGCTTTCTTT. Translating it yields CASSQDFYTEAFF. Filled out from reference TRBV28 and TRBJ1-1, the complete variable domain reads DVKVTQSSRYLVKRTGEKVFLECVQDMDHENMFWYRQDPGLGLRLIYFSYDVKMKEKGDIPEGYSVSREKKERFSLILESASTNQTSMYLCASSQDFYTEAFFGQGTRLTVV.